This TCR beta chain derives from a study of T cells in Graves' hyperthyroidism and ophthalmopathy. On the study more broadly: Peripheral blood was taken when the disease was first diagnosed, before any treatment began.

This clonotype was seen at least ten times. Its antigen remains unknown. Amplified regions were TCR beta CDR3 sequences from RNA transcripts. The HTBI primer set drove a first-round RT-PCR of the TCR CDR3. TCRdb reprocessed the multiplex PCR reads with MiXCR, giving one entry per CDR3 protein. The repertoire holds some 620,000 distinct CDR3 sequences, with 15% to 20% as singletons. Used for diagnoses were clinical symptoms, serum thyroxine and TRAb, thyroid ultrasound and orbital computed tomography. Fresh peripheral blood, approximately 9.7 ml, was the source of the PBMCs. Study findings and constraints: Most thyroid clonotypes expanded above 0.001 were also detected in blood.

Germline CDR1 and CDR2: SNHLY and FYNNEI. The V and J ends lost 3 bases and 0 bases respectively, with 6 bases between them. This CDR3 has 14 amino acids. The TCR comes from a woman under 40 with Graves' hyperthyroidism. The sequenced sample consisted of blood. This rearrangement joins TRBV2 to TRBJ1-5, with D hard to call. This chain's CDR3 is CASSDRFSNQPQHF. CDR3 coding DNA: TGTGCCAGCAGTGACAGATTTAGCAATCAGCCCCAGCATTTT.